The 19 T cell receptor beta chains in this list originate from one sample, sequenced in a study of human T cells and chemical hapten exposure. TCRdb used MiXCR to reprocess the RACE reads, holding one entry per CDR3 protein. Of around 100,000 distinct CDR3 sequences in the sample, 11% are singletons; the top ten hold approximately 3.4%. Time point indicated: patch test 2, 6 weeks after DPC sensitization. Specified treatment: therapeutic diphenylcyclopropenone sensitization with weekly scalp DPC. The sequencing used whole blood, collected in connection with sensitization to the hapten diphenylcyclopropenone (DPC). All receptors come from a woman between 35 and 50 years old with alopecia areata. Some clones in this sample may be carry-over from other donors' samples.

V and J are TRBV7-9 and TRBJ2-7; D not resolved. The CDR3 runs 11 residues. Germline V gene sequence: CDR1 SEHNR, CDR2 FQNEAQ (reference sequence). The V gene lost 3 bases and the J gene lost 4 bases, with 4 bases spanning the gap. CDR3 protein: CASSFQYEQYF. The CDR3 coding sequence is TGTGCCAGCAGCTTCCAGTACGAGCAGTACTTC.

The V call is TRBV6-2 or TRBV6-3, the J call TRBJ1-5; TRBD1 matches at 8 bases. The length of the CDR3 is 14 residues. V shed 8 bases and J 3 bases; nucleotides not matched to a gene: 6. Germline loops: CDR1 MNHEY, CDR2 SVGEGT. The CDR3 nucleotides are TGTGCCAGCCGCCGGGACAGGCTCAATCAGCCCCAGCATTTT. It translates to CASRRDRLNQPQHF.

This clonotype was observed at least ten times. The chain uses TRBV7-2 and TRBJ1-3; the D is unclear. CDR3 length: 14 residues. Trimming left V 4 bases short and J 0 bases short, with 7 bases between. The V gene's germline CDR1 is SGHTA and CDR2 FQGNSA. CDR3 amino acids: CASSSRNSGNTIYF. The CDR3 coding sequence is TGTGCCAGCAGCTCCCGGAACTCTGGAAACACCATATATTTT.

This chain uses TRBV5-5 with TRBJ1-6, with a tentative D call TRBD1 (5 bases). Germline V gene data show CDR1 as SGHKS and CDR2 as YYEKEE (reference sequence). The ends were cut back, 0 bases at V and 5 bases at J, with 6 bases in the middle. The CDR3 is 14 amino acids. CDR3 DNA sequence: TGTGCCAGCAGCTTGGCCAGGGATAATTCACCCCTCCACTTT. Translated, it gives CASSLARDNSPLHF.

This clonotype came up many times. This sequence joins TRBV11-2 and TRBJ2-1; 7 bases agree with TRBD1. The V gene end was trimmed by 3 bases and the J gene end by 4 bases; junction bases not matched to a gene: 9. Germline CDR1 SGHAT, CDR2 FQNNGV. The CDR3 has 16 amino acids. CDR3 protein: CASSFTLRDRYNEQFF. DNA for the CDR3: TGTGCCAGCAGCTTTACCCTCCGGGACAGATACAATGAGCAGTTCTTC. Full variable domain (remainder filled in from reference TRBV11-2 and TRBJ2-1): EAGVAQSPRYKIIEKRQSVAFWCNPISGHATLYWYQQILGQGPKLLIQFQNNGVVDDSQLPKDRFSAERLKGVDSTLKIQPAKLEDSAVYLCASSFTLRDRYNEQFFGPGTRLTVL.

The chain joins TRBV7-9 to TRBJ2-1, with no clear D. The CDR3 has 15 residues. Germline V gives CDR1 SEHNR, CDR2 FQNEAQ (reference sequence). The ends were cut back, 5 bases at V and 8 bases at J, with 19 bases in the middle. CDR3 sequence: CASSPRAVPGDEQFF. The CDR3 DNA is TGTGCCAGCAGCCCCCGGGCCGTACCAGGCGATGAGCAGTTCTTC.

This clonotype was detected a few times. DNA of the CDR3: TGCGCCAGCCGCCTAGCGGGGGACTCCTACGAGCAGTACTTC. It encodes CASRLAGDSYEQYF. The rearrangement uses TRBV10-2 and TRBJ2-7, with 10 bases lining up with TRBD2. The V gene's germline CDR1 is WSHSY and CDR2 SAAADI. The CDR3 spans 14 residues. V was pared by 8 bases and J by 0 bases, with 4 bases of the junction left unmatched.

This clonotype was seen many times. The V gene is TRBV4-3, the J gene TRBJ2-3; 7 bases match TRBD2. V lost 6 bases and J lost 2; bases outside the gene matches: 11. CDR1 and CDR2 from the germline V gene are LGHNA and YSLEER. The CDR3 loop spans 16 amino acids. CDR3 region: CASRRRLAPSTDTQYF. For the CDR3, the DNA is TGCGCCAGCAGGAGAAGACTAGCTCCATCCACAGATACGCAGTATTTT.

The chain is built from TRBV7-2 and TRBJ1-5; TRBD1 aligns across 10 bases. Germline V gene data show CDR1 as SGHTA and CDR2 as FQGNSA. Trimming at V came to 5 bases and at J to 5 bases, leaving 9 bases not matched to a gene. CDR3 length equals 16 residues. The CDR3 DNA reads TGTGCCAGCAGCCAAGCGACCGGGACAGGGGATCAGCCCCAGCATTTT. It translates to CASSQATGTGDQPQHF.

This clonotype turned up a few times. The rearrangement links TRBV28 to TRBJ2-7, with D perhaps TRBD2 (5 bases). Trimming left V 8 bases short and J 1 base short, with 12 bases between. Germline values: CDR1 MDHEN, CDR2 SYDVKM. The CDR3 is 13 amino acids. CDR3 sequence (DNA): TGTGCCAGCGCGGGTAACGAATCCTACGAGCAGTACTTC. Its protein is CASAGNESYEQYF.

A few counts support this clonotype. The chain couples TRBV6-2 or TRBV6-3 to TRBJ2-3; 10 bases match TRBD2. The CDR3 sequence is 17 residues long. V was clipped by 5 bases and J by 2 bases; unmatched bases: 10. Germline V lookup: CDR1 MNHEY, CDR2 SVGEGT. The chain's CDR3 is CASSRIRLAGYTDTQYF. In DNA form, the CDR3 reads TGTGCCAGCAGTCGAATCAGACTAGCGGGTTACACAGATACGCAGTATTTT.

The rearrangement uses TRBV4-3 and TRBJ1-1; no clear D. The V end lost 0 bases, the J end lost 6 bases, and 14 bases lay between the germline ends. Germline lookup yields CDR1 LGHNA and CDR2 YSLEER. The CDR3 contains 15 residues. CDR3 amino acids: CASSQDGQPGAEAFF. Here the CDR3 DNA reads TGCGCCAGCAGCCAAGATGGCCAGCCCGGGGCTGAAGCTTTCTTT.

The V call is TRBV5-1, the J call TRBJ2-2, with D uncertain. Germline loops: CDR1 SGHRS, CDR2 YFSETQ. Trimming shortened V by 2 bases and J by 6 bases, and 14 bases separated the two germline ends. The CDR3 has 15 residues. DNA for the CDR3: TGCGCCAGCAGCTTCGCGCTGCTGGGGTCCGGGGAGCTGTTTTTT. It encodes CASSFALLGSGELFF.

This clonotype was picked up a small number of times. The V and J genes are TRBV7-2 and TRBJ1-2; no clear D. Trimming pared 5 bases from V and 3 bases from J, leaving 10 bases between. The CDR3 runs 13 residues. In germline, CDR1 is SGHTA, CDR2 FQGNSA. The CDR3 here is CASSPESYYGYTF. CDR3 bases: TGTGCCAGCAGCCCCGAAAGTTACTATGGCTACACCTTC.

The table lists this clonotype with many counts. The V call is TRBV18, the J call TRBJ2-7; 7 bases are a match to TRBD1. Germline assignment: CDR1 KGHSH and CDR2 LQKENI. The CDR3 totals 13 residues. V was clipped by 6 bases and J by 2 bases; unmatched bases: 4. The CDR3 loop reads CASSTTGTYEQYF. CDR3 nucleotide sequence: TGTGCCAGCTCCACGACAGGGACCTACGAGCAGTACTTC.

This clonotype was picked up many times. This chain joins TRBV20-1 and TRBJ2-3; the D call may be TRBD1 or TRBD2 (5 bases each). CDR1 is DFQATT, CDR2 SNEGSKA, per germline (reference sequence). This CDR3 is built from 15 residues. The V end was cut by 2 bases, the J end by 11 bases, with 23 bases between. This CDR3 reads CSARPGTAGLMMQYF. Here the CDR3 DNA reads TGCAGTGCTAGACCCGGGACCGCAGGCCTGATGATGCAGTATTTT.

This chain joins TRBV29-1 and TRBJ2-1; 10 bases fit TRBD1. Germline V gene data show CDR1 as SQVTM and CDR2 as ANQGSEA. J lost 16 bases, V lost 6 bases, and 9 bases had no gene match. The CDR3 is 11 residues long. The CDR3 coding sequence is TGCAGCGTCGCCGGACAGGGGGAGGGATTCTTC. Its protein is CSVAGQGEGFF.

The CDR3 reads CASSSARHRTEAFF. The CDR3 DNA reads as TGTGCCAGCAGCTCGGCAAGACATCGGACTGAAGCTTTCTTT. This chain joins TRBV5-4 and TRBJ1-1; D gene uncertain. CDR1 is SGHNT, CDR2 YYREEE, per germline (reference sequence). The CDR3 is made up of 14 amino acids. The V and J ends lost 3 bases and 5 bases respectively, with 14 bases between them.

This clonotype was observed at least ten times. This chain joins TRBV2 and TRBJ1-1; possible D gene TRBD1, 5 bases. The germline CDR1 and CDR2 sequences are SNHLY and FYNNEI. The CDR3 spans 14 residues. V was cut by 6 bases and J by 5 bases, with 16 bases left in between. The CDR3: CASSSFFGGTEAFF. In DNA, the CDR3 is TGTGCCAGCAGCAGTTTCTTTGGGGGAACTGAAGCTTTCTTT.